Below are 21 T cell receptor beta chains sequenced from a single sample in a study of T cell repertoires in cytomegalovirus infection. TCRdb processed the reads anew with MiXCR; each CDR3 protein has one entry. Of about 920,000 distinct CDR3 sequences detected, about a third appear once; the ten largest clones hold under 15%. No cognate antigen is known for these TCRs. The sample was cultured CD8+ T cells from PBMCs, taken from culture after CMV antigen stimulation. The receptors here all came from a human donor in good health (CMV status not recorded). Some clones in this sample may be carry-over from other donors' samples.

This clonotype was seen a few times. The chain links TRBV18 to TRBJ1-1, with D hard to call. CDR1 and CDR2 (germline): KGHSH, LQKENI. This CDR3 contains 14 residues. Deletions cut 1 base from V and 1 base from J, with 7 bases between. CDR3 coding DNA: TGTGCCAGCTCACCACACCCCAAGAACACTGAAGCTTTCTTT. It specifies CASSPHPKNTEAFF.

This chain connects TRBV7-9 to TRBJ2-7; 7 bases line up with TRBD1. Germline V CDR1 and CDR2: SEHNR, FQNEAQ (reference sequence). Trimming removed 6 bases from V and 1 base from J; junction bases left unmatched: 6. This CDR3 has 14 amino acids. The CDR3 sequence is CASRAGTESYEQYV. The CDR3 DNA reads TGTGCCAGCAGAGCAGGGACAGAGTCCTACGAGCAGTACGTC.

The sample holds a few counts of this clonotype. At one end the junction does not follow the germline gene, possibly because of a read error. The chain employs TRBV7-7 and TRBJ1-5, with TRBD1 identical over 11 bases. The CDR3 totals 17 residues. CDR1 and CDR2 from the germline V gene are SSHAT and FNYEAQ (reference sequence). CDR3 sequence reads: CASSLVKGQGGDQPQHF. The CDR3 DNA reads TGTGCTAGCAGCTTAGTCAAGGGACAGGGGGGTGATCAGCCCCAGCATTTT.

In its sample, this clonotype was seen many times. This rearrangement joins TRBV7-3 to TRBJ2-3; tentatively, D is TRBD1 (5 bases). The germline V gene has CDR1 SGHTA and CDR2 FQGTGA. Trimming pared 1 base from V and 1 base from J, leaving 9 bases between. The CDR3 has 15 amino acids. CDR3 nucleotides: TGTGCCAGCAGCTTAAAAGGCAGGGGCACAGATACGCAGTATTTT. This codes for CASSLKGRGTDTQYF. Looking up the rest from reference TRBV7-3 and TRBJ2-3 gives the full variable domain: GAGVSQTPSNKVTEKGKYVELRCDPISGHTALYWYRQSLGQGPEFLIYFQGTGAADDSGLPNDRFFAVRPEGSVSTLKIQRTERGDSAVYLCASSLKGRGTDTQYFGPGTRLTVL.

This clonotype came up many times. The chain links TRBV28 to TRBJ2-1; TRBD1 matches at 11 bases. Germline CDR1 is MDHEN and CDR2 is SYDVKM. Unmatched junction bases numbered 21, after V lost 1 base and J lost 1 base. The CDR3 has 23 residues. This CDR3 is CASSLFAPPLRTGGFDSYNEQFF. CDR3 nucleotide sequence: TGTGCCAGCAGTTTATTTGCCCCCCCTTTACGGACAGGGGGCTTTGATTCCTACAATGAGCAGTTCTTC.

This clonotype was found many times. This chain joins TRBV7-6 and TRBJ2-1; no clear D gene. In germline, CDR1 is SGHVS, CDR2 FNYEAQ. V lost 2 bases and J 0 bases, leaving 14 bases between the germline ends. This CDR3 contains 17 residues. As DNA, the CDR3 is TGTGCCAGCAGCTTATTCACGAAGAGGAGCTCCTACAATGAGCAGTTCTTC. This gives the protein CASSLFTKRSSYNEQFF.

This clonotype has a handful of counts. This chain connects TRBV15 to TRBJ1-5; 9 bases are shared with TRBD1. The V segment lost 1 base and the J segment 2 bases; nucleotides outside the gene matches: 9. Germline CDR1 LNHNV, CDR2 YYDKDF (reference sequence). CDR3 length: 18 amino acids. The CDR3 bases are TGTGCCACCAGCAGAGCCCGATTACAGGGGGCCGGCAATCAGCCCCAGCATTTT. Amino acids: CATSRARLQGAGNQPQHF.

The chain uses TRBV5-4 and TRBJ2-6; TRBD2 is a possible D gene (5 bases). Germline V lookup: CDR1 SGHNT, CDR2 YYREEE (reference sequence). The CDR3 totals 11 residues. V lost 10 bases, J lost 6 bases, and 8 bases lay in between. The CDR3 protein is CALDSANVLTF. CDR3 bases: TGTGCCTTGGACTCGGCCAACGTCCTGACTTTC.

This clonotype was recorded a few times. This chain uses TRBV14 with TRBJ2-3; no firm D call. The germline gives CDR1 SGHDN, CDR2 FVKESK. The CDR3 consists of 15 residues. Trimming took 1 base from V and 2 from J, leaving 10 bases between them. The CDR3 loop reads CASSQGSQLTDTQYF. In DNA form, the CDR3 reads TGTGCCAGCAGCCAAGGTAGCCAACTCACAGATACGCAGTATTTT.

This clonotype has at least ten counts. The V call is TRBV7-2, the J call TRBJ2-5; D possibly corresponds to TRBD2 (5 bases). In germline, CDR1 is SGHTA, CDR2 FQGNSA. This CDR3 has 16 amino acids. Between the trimmed V and J ends, which lost 4 bases and 2 bases, there was a span of 17 bases. The DNA for the CDR3 is TGTGCCAGCAGCTCTACGGACTTATCTATACAAGAGACCCAGTACTTC. This sequence encodes CASSSTDLSIQETQYF.

The V call is TRBV6-6, the J call TRBJ1-2; no clear D gene. Deletions cut 1 base from V and 8 bases from J, with 11 bases between. Germline assignment: CDR1 MNHNY and CDR2 SVGAGI (reference sequence). This CDR3 has 13 residues. This chain's CDR3 is CASSYWQEGGYTF. The CDR3 DNA reads TGTGCCAGCAGTTACTGGCAGGAAGGGGGCTACACCTTC.

This clonotype turned up a few times. CDR3 sequence: CASSTTGTASYEQYV. CDR3 coding DNA: TGTGCCAGCAGTACAACCGGGACAGCGTCCTACGAGCAGTACGTC. V usage is TRBV2 and J usage is TRBJ2-7, with 7 bases matching TRBD1. Per the germline V gene, CDR1 is SNHLY and CDR2 is FYNNEI. There are 15 residues in the CDR3. J was trimmed by 1 base and V by 5 bases; bases with no gene match: 8.

This clonotype was observed a handful of times. This chain links TRBV7-8 with TRBJ2-7; no clear D. Germline V gives CDR1 SGHVS, CDR2 FQNEAQ. The CDR3 consists of 14 residues. V lost 3 bases and J 5 bases, leaving 14 bases between the germline ends. The chain's CDR3 is CASSLSILSHEQYF. Here the CDR3 DNA reads TGTGCCAGCAGCTTGAGCATCCTATCACACGAGCAGTACTTC.

Here the CDR3 DNA reads TGCAGTGCTACCCACCCTGGGACAGGGGTCCCCTACGAGCAGTACTTC. The encoded protein is CSATHPGTGVPYEQYF. The chain has TRBV20-1 and TRBJ2-7; 10 nucleotides line up with TRBD1. Germline CDR1 reads DFQATT; CDR2 reads SNEGSKA (reference sequence). The CDR3 has 16 residues. J was trimmed by 2 bases and V by 4 bases; bases with no gene match: 11.

This clonotype was observed a handful of times. The chain recombines TRBV27 with TRBJ2-1; 9 bases agree with TRBD2. CDR3 length: 18 amino acids. V lost 5 bases and J lost 1; bases outside the gene matches: 12. CDR1 is MNHEY and CDR2 is SMNVEV in the germline V gene (reference sequence). As DNA, the CDR3 is TGTGCCAGCAGTCCCCGGTGGGGCAGCGGGGGGTCCTACAATGAGCAGTTCTTC. It is translated as CASSPRWGSGGSYNEQFF.

The chain uses TRBV5-1 and TRBJ1-2, with 8 bases lining up with TRBD1. After removal of 0 bases from V and 0 bases from J, the junction contained 4 bases not matched to a gene. The CDR3 is made up of 16 amino acids. The germline gives CDR1 SGHRS, CDR2 YFSETQ. The CDR3 sequence: CASSLERTGSNYGYTF. For the CDR3, the DNA is TGCGCCAGCAGCTTGGAGAGGACAGGGTCTAACTATGGCTACACCTTC.

This clonotype was recorded many times. The V gene is TRBV7-9, the J gene TRBJ1-2; D unclear. CDR1 and CDR2 (germline): SEHNR, FQNEAQ (reference sequence). Trimming left V 4 bases short and J 4 bases short, with 16 bases between. The CDR3 length is 15 residues. The CDR3 protein is CASSSALGRLYGYTF. CDR3 nucleotide sequence: TGTGCCAGCAGCTCCGCCCTGGGCCGCCTCTATGGCTACACCTTC.

This clonotype was counted between two and nine times. The rearrangement links TRBV10-3 to TRBJ2-7; no firm D call. CDR1 is ENHRY and CDR2 is SYGVKD in the germline V gene. Trimming pared 0 bases from V and 6 bases from J, leaving 6 bases between. This CDR3 has 12 residues. CDR3 in DNA: TGTGCCATCAGTGAGTCGACGTTCGAGCAGTACTTC. Protein: CAISESTFEQYF.

This rearrangement joins TRBV27 to TRBJ2-5; 10 bases line up with TRBD1. The junction had 6 bases not matched to a gene; V was cut back by 5 bases and J by 3 bases. In germline, CDR1 is MNHEY, CDR2 SMNVEV (reference sequence). The CDR3 sequence is 15 residues long. CDR3 in amino acids: CASSRRDRGKETQYF. As DNA, the CDR3 is TGTGCCAGCAGTCGACGGGACAGGGGAAAAGAGACCCAGTACTTC.

This clonotype was seen at least ten times. The chain uses TRBV7-8 and TRBJ2-5; 10 bases are shared with TRBD2. The germline gives CDR1 SGHVS, CDR2 FQNEAQ. The CDR3 has 15 residues. With 6 bases clipped from V and 1 base from J, the junction kept 5 bases outside the gene matches. The CDR3 nucleotides read TGTGCCAGCAGTGACGGACTAGCGGTCCAAGAGACCCAGTACTTC. It encodes CASSDGLAVQETQYF.

The chain couples TRBV6-8 to TRBJ1-4; 9 bases fit TRBD1. Germline V CDR1 and CDR2: MNHGY, SAAAGT. V was clipped by 2 bases and J by 6 bases; unmatched bases: 1. The CDR3 is 14 amino acids. The CDR3 protein is CASSYGTGYEKLFF. CDR3 coding DNA: TGTGCCAGCAGTTACGGGACAGGGTATGAAAAACTGTTTTTT.